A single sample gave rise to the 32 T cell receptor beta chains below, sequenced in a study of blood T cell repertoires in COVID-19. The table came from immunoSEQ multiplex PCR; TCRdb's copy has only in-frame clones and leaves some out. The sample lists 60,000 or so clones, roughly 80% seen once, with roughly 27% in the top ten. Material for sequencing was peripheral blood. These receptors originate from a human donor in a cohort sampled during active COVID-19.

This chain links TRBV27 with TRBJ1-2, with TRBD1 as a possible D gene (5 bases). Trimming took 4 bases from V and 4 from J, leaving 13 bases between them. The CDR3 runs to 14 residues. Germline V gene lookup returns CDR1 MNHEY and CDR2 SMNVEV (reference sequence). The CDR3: CASSSVREGYGYTF. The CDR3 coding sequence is TGTGCCAGCAGTTCAGTCAGGGAAGGCTATGGCTACACCTTC.

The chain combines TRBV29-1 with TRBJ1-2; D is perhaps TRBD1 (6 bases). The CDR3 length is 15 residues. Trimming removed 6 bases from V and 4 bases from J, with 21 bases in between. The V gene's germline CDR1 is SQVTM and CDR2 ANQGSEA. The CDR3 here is CSVSRDTRATYGYTF. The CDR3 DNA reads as TGCAGCGTCAGCCGGGACACAAGAGCAACCTATGGCTACACCTTC.

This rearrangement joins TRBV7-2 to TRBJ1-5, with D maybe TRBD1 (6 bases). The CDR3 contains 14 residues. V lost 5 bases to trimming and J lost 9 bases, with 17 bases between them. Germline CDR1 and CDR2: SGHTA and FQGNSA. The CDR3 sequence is CASSPDGGQAPQHF. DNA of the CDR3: TGTGCCAGCAGCCCAGACGGGGGGCAGGCGCCCCAGCATTTT.

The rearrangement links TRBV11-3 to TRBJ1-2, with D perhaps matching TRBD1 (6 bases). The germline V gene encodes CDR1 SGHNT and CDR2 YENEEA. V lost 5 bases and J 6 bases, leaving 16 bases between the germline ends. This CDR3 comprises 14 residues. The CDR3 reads CASSHGTHRDGYTF. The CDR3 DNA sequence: TGTGCCAGCAGCCACGGGACACACAGGGATGGCTACACCTTC.

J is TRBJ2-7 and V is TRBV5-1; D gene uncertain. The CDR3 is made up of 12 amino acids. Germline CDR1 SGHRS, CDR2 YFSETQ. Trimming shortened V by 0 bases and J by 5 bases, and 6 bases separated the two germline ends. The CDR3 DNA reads TGCGCCAGCAGCTTGGTGGGCGACGAGCAGTACTTC. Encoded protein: CASSLVGDEQYF. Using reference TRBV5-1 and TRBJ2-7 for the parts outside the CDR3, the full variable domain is KAGVTQTPRYLIKTRGQQVTLSCSPISGHRSVSWYQQTPGQGLQFLFEYFSETQRNKGNFPGRFSGRQFSNSRSEMNVSTLELGDSALYLCASSLVGDEQYFGPGTRLTVT.

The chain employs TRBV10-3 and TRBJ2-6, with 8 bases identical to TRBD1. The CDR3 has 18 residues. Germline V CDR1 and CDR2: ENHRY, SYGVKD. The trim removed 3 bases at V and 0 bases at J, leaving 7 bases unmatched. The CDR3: CAISDGTGGSSGANVLTF. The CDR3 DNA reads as TGTGCCATCAGTGACGGGACAGGCGGAAGCTCTGGGGCCAACGTCCTGACTTTC.

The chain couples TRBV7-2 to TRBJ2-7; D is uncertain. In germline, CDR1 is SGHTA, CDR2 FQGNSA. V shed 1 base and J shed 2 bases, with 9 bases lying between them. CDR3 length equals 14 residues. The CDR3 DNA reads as TGTGCCAGCAGCTTAGGGCTGGGCCCCTACGAGCAGTACTTC. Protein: CASSLGLGPYEQYF.

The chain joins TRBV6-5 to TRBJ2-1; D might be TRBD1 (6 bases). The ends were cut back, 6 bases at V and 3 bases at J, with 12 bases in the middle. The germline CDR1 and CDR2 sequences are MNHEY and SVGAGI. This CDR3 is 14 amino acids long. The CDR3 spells CASRSRGNYNEQFF. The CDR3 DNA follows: TGTGCCAGCAGGTCCAGGGGCAACTACAATGAGCAGTTCTTC.

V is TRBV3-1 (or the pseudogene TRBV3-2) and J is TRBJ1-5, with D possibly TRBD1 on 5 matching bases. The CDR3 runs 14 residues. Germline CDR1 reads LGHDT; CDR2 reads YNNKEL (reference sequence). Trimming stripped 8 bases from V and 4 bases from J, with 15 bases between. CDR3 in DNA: TGTGCCAGCGGCCGGGCCCCAGGGAATCAGCCCCAGCATTTT. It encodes CASGRAPGNQPQHF.

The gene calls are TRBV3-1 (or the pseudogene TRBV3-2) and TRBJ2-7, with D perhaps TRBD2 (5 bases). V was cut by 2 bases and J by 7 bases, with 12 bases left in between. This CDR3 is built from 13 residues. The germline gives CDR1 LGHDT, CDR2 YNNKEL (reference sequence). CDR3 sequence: CASSQTRAWEQYF. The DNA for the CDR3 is TGTGCCAGCAGCCAAACTAGGGCGTGGGAGCAGTACTTC.

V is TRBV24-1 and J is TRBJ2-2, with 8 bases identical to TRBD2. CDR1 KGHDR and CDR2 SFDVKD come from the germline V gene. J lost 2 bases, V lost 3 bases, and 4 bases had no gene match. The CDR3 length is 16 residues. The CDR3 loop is CATSDTGGFNTGELFF. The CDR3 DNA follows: TGTGCCACCAGTGATACGGGAGGGTTTAACACCGGGGAGCTGTTTTTT.

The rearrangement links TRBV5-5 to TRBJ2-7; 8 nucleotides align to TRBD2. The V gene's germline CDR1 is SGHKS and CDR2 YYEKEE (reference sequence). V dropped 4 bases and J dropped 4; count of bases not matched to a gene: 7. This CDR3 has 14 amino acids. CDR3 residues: CASSPRTSTYEQYF. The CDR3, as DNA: TGTGCCAGCAGCCCTCGGACTAGCACTTACGAGCAGTACTTC.

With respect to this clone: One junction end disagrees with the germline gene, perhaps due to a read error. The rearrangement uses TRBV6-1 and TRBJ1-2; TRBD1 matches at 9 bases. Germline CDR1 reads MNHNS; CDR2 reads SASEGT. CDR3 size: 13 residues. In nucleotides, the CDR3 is TGTGCCAGCAGTGAAGCCCCCGGGACAGGGCACCGCTTC. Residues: CASSEAPGTGHRF.

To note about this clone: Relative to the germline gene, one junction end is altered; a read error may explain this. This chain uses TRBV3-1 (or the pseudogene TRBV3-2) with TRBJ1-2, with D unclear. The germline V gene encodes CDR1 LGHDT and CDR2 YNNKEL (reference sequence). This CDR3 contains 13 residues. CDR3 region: CASTQGRSYGYTF. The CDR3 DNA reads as TGTGCCAGCACCCAAGGGCGGTCCTATGGCTACACCTTC.

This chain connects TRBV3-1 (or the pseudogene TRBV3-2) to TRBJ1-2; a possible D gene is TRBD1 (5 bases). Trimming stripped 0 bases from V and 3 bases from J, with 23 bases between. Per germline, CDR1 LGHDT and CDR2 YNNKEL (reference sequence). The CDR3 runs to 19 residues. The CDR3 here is CASSQELGGVPASYYGYTF. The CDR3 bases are TGTGCCAGCAGCCAAGAATTGGGGGGAGTCCCCGCGTCTTACTATGGCTACACCTTC.

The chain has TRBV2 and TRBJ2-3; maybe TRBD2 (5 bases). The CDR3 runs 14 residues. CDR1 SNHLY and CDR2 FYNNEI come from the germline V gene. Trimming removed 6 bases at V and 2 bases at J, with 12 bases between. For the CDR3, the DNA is TGTGCCAGCAGCAGGACTCCCTCCACAGATACGCAGTATTTT. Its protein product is CASSRTPSTDTQYF.

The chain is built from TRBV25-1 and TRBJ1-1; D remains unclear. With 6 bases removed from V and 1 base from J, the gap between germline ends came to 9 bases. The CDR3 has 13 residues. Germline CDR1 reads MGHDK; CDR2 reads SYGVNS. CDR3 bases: TGTGCCAGCAGGGGCTTGGGGAACACTGAAGCTTTCTTT. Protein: CASRGLGNTEAFF.

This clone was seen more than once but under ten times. CDR3 bases: TGTGCCAGCAGTTTAGGCAGGGGATGGGGTCAGCCCCAGCATTTT. Its translation: CASSLGRGWGQPQHF. This chain links TRBV27 with TRBJ1-5; maybe TRBD1 (6 bases). In germline, CDR1 is MNHEY, CDR2 SMNVEV (reference sequence). V was clipped by 2 bases and J by 6 bases, with 14 bases between them. This CDR3 has 15 amino acids.

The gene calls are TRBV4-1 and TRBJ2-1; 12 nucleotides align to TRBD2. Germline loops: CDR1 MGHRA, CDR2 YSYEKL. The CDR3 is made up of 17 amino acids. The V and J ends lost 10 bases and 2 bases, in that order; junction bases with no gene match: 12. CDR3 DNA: TGCGCCACCCAACCGACTAGCGGGGGTTTAACCTACAATGAGCAGTTCTTC. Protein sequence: CATQPTSGGLTYNEQFF.

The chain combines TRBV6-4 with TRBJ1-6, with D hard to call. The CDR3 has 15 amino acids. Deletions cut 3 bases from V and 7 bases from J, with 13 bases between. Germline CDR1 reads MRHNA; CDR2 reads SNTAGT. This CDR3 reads CASSDEAGLNSPLHF. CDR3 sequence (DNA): TGTGCCAGCAGTGATGAAGCAGGACTCAATTCACCCCTCCACTTT.

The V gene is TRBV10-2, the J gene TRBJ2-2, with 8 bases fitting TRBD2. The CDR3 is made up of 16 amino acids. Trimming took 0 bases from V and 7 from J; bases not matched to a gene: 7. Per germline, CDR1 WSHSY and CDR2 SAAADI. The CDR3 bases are TGCGCCAGCAGTGAGTCCGGGACTAGGACTTTCGGGGAGCTGTTTTTT. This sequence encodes CASSESGTRTFGELFF.

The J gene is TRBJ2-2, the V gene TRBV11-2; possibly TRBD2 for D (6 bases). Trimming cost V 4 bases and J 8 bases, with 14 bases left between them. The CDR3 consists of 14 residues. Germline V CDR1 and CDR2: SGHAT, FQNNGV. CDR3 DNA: TGTGCCAGCAGCTCCCTAGCGAACCGGGGGGAGCTGTTTTTT. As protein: CASSSLANRGELFF.

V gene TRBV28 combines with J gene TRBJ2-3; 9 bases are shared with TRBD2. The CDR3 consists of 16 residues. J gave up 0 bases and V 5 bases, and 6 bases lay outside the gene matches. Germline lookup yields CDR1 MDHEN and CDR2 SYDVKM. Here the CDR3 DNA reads TGTGCCAGCAGTCGAAGCGGGAGGTCCAGCACAGATACGCAGTATTTT. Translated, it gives CASSRSGRSSTDTQYF.

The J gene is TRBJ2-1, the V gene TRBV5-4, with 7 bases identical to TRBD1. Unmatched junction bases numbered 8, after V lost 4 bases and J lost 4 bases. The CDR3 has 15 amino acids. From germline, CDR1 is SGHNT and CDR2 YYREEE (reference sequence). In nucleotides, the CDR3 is TGTGCCAGCAGCCCGGGGTCGGGACAGTACAATGAGCAGTTCTTC. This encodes CASSPGSGQYNEQFF.

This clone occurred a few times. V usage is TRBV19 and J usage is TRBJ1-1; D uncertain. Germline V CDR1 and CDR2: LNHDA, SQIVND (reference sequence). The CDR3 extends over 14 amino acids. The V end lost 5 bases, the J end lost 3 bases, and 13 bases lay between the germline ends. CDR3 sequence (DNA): TGTGCCAGTAGTTGGGAGGGTAGGGACACTGAAGCTTTCTTT. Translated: CASSWEGRDTEAFF.

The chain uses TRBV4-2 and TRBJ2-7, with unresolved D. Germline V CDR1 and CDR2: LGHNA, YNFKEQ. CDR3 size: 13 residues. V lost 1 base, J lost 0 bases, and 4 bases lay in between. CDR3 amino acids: CASSQVNSYEQYF. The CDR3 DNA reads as TGTGCCAGCAGCCAAGTTAACTCCTACGAGCAGTACTTC.

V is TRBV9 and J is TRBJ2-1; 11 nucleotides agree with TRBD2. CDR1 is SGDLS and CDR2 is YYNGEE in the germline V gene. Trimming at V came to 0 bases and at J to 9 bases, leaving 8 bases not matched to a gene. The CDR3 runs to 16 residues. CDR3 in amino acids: CASSVGLAGPGGEQFF. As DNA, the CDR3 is TGTGCCAGCAGCGTAGGACTAGCGGGGCCCGGGGGTGAGCAGTTCTTC. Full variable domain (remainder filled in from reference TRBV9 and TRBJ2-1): DSGVTQTPKHLITATGQRVTLRCSPRSGDLSVYWYQQSLDQGLQFLIQYYNGEERAKGNILERFSAQQFPDLHSELNLSSLELGDSALYFCASSVGLAGPGGEQFFGPGTRLTVL.

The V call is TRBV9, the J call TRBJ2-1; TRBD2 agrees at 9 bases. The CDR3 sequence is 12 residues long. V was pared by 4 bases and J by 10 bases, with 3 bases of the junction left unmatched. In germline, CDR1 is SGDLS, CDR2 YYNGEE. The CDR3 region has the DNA TGTGCCAGCAGCACCGGACTAGCGGAGCAGTTCTTC. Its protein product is CASSTGLAEQFF.

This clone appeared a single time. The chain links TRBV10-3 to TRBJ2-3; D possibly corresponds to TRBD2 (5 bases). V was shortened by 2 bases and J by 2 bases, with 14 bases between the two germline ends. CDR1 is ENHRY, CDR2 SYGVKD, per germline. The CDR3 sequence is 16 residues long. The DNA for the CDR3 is TGTGCCATCAGTGAGAATGTAGGACTGTACACAGATACGCAGTATTTT. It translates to CAISENVGLYTDTQYF.

CDR3 bases: TGTGCCAGTAGTATTGAATCCCAGGGCGCAGATACGCAGTATTTT. Its translation is CASSIESQGADTQYF. V gene TRBV19 combines with J gene TRBJ2-3; TRBD1 might be the D (5 bases). This CDR3 is 15 amino acids long. The germline CDR1 and CDR2 sequences are LNHDA and SQIVND (reference sequence). Deletions cut 3 bases from V and 4 bases from J, with 14 bases between.

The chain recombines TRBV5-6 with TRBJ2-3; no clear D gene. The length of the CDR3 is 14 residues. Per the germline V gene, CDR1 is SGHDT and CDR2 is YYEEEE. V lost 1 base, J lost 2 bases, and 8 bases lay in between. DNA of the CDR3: TGTGCCAGCAGCTTGTACAGCCACACAGATACGCAGTATTTT. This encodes CASSLYSHTDTQYF.

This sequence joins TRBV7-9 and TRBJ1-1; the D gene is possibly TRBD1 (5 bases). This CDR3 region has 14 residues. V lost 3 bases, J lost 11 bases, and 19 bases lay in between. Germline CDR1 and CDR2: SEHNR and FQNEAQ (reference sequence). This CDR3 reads CASSLMTDSGGAFF. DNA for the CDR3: TGTGCCAGCAGCTTGATGACAGACTCCGGTGGGGCTTTCTTT. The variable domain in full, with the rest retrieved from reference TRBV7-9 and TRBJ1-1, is DTGVSQNPRHKITKRGQNVTFRCDPISEHNRLYWYRQTLGQGPEFLTYFQNEAQLEKSRLLSDRFSAERPKGSFSTLEIQRTEQGDSAMYLCASSLMTDSGGAFFGQGTRLTVV.